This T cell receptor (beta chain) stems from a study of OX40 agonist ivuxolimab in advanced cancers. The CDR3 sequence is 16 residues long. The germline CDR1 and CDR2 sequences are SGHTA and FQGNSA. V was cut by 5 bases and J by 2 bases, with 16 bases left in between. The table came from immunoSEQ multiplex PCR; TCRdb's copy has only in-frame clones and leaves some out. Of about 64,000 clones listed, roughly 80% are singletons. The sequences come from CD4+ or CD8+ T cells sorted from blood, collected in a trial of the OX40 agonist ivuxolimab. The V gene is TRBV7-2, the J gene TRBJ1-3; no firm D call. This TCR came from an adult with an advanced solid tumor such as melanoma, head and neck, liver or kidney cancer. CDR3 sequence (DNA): TGTGCCAGCAGCCCGCGCCTCCGGAGGGCTGGAAACACCATATATTTT. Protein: CASSPRLRRAGNTIYF.